This entry features one T cell receptor beta chain sequence. Using immunoSEQ multiplex PCR, the repertoire was profiled, and TCRdb retains in-frame clones only, with some absent. The repertoire includes about 130,000 clones, 80% to 85% of them detected once, and more than 15% sits in the top ten. The CDR3 totals 18 residues. Germline loops: CDR1 LNHDA, CDR2 SQIVND (reference sequence). V shed 1 base and J 5 bases; nucleotides not matched to a gene: 7. Participant-reported clinical history was the basis for cohort assignment. This record belongs to a study of blood T cell repertoires in COVID-19. At the level of the study: COVID-19 samples from acute and convalescent phases originated in the United States, Italy and Spain.

The genes are TRBV19 and TRBJ2-1; 14 bases are a match to TRBD2. The sequence derives from a young man who had recovered from COVID-19. Sequencing was done on a sample of PBMCs or T cells enriched from blood (not recorded which). This chain's CDR3 is CASSIVPGLAGVNNEQFF. For the CDR3, the DNA is TGTGCCAGTAGTATAGTCCCGGGACTAGCGGGAGTCAACAATGAGCAGTTCTTC.